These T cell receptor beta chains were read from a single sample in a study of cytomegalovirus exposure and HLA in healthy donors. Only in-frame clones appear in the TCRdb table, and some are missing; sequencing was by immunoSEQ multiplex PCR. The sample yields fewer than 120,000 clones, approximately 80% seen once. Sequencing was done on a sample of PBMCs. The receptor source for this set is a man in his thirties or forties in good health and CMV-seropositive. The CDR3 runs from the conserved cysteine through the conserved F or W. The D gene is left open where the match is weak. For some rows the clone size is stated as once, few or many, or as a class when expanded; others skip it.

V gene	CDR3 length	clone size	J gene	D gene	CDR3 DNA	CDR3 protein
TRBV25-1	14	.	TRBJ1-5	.	TGTGCCAGCAGTGCAGGGGATAGCAATCAGCCCCAGCATTTT	CASSAGDSNQPQHF
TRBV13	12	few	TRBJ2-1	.	TGTGCCAGCAGCTTAGGAGACAGTGAGCAGTTCTTC	CASSLGDSEQFF
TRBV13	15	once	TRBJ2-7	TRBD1	TGTGCCAGCAGCTTAGGGACAGGGTTCTCCTACGAGCAGTACTTC	CASSLGTGFSYEQYF
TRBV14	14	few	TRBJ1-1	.	TGTGCCAGCAGCGACGACTCCCGGAGAACTGAAGCTTTCTTT	CASSDDSRRTEAFF
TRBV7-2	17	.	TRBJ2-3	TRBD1	TGTGCCAGCAGCTTACCGCGGACAGGTCCCTTTACAGATACGCAGTATTTT	CASSLPRTGPFTDTQYF
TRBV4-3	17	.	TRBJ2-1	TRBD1	TGCGCCAGCAGCCAAACCCCGACAGGGCTTTCCTACAATGAGCAGTTCTTC	CASSQTPTGLSYNEQFF
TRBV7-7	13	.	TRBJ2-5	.	TGTGCTAGCAGCCGAGAGAGTCAAGAGACCCAGTACTTC	CASSRESQETQYF
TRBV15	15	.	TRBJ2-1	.	TGTGCCACCAGCATGCCGCCGGGATCTAACAATGAGCAGTTCTTC	CATSMPPGSNNEQFF
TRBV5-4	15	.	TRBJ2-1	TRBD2	TGTGCCAGCAGCCCGGGGGGGGCTACTGGCAATGAGCAGTTCTTC	CASSPGGATGNEQFF
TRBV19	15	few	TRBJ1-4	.	TGTGCCAGTAGTCTCCCGGGGGAAGCGGTTGAAAAACTGTTTTTT	CASSLPGEAVEKLFF
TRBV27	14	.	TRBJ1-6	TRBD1	TGTGCCAGCAGTTTTGTAGGGGGCGATTCACCCCTCCACTTT	CASSFVGGDSPLHF
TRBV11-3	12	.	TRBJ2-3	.	TGTGCCAGCAGCTTTGGACAATCTACGCAGTATTTT	CASSFGQSTQYF
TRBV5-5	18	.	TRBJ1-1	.	TGTGCCAGCAGCTCTCGGGACTCGCGAGGCCCCTCGAACACTGAAGCTTTCTTT	CASSSRDSRGPSNTEAFF
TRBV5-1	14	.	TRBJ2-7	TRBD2	TGCGCCAGCAGCTTGGGGGTTAGCGGGGGACACCTAAACTTC	CASSLGVSGGHLNF
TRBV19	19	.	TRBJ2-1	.	TGTGCCAGTAGTCAGGGGTTAAGGGGGACGGTCGACTCCTACAATGAGCAGTTCTTC	CASSQGLRGTVDSYNEQFF
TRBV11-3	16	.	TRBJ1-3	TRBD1	TGTGCCAGCAGCTCCGGACAGGAATACTCTGGAAACACCATATATTTT	CASSSGQEYSGNTIYF
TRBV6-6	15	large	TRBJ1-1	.	TGTGCCACTACTGTGCTTCAGGGGATGAACACTGAAGCTTTCTTT	CATTVLQGMNTEAFF
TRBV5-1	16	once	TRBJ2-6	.	TGCGCCAGCAGCCCAGGACAGTTTTCTGGGGCCAACGTCCTGACTTTC	CASSPGQFSGANVLTF
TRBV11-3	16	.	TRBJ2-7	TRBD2	TGTGCCAGCAGCTTAGTGTCGCTAGCGGGGTGGAACGAGCAGTACTTC	CASSLVSLAGWNEQYF
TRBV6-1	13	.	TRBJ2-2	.	TGTGCCAGCAGCGCGACGGGTCGCGGGGAGCTGTTTTTT	CASSATGRGELFF
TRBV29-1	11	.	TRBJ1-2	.	TGCAGCGTTGACGGGGGAGGGGGCTACACCTTC	CSVDGGGGYTF
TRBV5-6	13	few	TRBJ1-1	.	TGTGCCAGCAGCTTGGGGGGCTTAGCTGAAGCTTTCTTT	CASSLGGLAEAFF
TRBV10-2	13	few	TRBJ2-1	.	TGCGCCAGCAGTGACCTAGTTGAGAGTGAGCAGTTCTTC	CASSDLVESEQFF
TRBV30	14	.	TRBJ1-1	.	TGTGCCTGGAGTGTACGGTCGCATGACACTGAAGCTTTCTTT	CAWSVRSHDTEAFF
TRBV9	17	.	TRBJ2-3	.	TGTGCCAGCAGCCCAGGTGGGGCGCGGGGATTCACAGATACGCAGTATTTT	CASSPGGARGFTDTQYF
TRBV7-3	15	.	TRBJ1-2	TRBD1	TGTGCCAGCAGCTTAGCTACAGGGGGCGCAGAGGGCTACACCTTC	CASSLATGGAEGYTF
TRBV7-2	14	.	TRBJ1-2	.	TGTGCCAGCAGCTTAGCTGACGGGGGATATGGCTACACCTTC	CASSLADGGYGYTF
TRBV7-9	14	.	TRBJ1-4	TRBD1	TGTGCCAGCAGCTTCCGGGACAGGGATGAAAAACTGTTTTTT	CASSFRDRDEKLFF
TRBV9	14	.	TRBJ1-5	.	TGTGCCAGCAGCGCCGAGCGGTCCAGCCAGCCCCAGCATTTT	CASSAERSSQPQHF
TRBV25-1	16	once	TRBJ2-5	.	TGTGCCAGCAGCCTGAATATCGACAGACACCAAGAGACCCAGTACTTC	CASSLNIDRHQETQYF
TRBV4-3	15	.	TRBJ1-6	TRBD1	TGCGCCAGCAGCCAAAACCGGGACAGCAATTCACCCCTCCACTTT	CASSQNRDSNSPLHF